Listed below are T cell receptor beta chains from one sample, sequenced in a study of T cell responses to AZD1222 COVID-19 vaccine. The data were produced by immunoSEQ multiplex PCR, yet TCRdb's version contains in-frame clones alone and is incomplete. The repertoire holds over 100,000 clones, approximately 90% seen once, with around 0.99% in the top ten. Sequenced material: peripheral blood, taken 28 days after the second AZD1222 dose. The receptor set was obtained from an adult who received the AZD1222 COVID-19 vaccine. Both conserved end residues are part of each CDR3. The D gene is left open where the match is weak. For some rows the clone size is stated as once, few or many, or as a class when expanded; others skip it.

clone size,V gene,D gene,CDR3 length,J gene,CDR3 protein,CDR3 DNA
.,TRBV28,TRBD1,14,TRBJ2-1,CASTLGTDYNEQFF,TGTGCCAGCACCTTGGGGACAGATTACAATGAGCAGTTCTTC
once,TRBV5-1,.,16,TRBJ2-2,CASSLDVGSNTGELFF,TGCGCCAGCAGCTTGGATGTCGGATCGAACACCGGGGAGCTGTTTTTT
.,TRBV3-1/TRBV3-2,.,12,TRBJ2-1,CASSQDYNEQFF,TGTGCCAGCAGCCAAGACTACAATGAGCAGTTCTTC
.,TRBV5-4,.,14,TRBJ1-5,CASSIQGNNQPQHF,TGTGCCAGCAGCATACAGGGTAACAATCAGCCCCAGCATTTT
.,TRBV5-1,TRBD1,17,TRBJ2-2,CASSLPGQGAYTGELFF,TGCGCCAGCAGCTTGCCGGGACAGGGGGCGTACACCGGGGAGCTGTTTTTT
.,TRBV28,.,12,TRBJ2-7,CASSPLPYEQYF,TGTGCCAGCAGCCCCCTCCCCTACGAGCAGTACTTC
.,TRBV9,.,16,TRBJ2-6,CASSETAGIEANVLTF,TGTGCCAGCAGCGAGACAGCCGGGATAGAGGCCAACGTCCTGACTTTC
.,TRBV11-2,TRBD2,13,TRBJ2-1,CASSSRTYAGEFF,TGTGCCAGCAGCTCCCGAACCTATGCGGGAGAGTTCTTC
.,TRBV24-1,TRBD1,21,TRBJ1-5,CATSDFVPPDRGRKSNQPQHF,TGTGCCACCAGTGATTTCGTCCCCCCGGACAGGGGGCGTAAGAGCAATCAGCCCCAGCATTTT
.,TRBV27,.,14,TRBJ2-1,CASSQMSGANEQFF,TGTGCCAGCAGTCAGATGTCAGGGGCGAATGAGCAGTTCTTC
.,TRBV2,.,14,TRBJ1-1,CASKSEGPNTEAFF,TGTGCCAGCAAATCAGAGGGCCCGAACACTGAAGCTTTCTTT
once,TRBV4-1,TRBD1,14,TRBJ2-5,CASSRVTGQETQYF,TGCGCCAGCAGCCGCGTGACAGGGCAAGAGACCCAGTACTTC
.,TRBV5-1,.,11,TRBJ2-5,CASSFQETQYF,TGCGCCAGCAGCTTTCAAGAGACCCAGTACTTC
.,TRBV27,TRBD1,16,TRBJ1-5,CASSPIGQGSNQPQHF,TGTGCCAGCAGTCCAATTGGACAGGGTAGCAATCAGCCCCAGCATTTT
.,TRBV29-1,TRBD1,14,TRBJ1-5,CSVRTGVSNQPQHF,TGCAGCGTTAGGACAGGGGTTAGCAATCAGCCCCAGCATTTT
.,TRBV18,TRBD2,16,TRBJ2-2,CASSPRLAGDTGELFF,TGTGCCAGCTCACCACGGCTAGCGGGAGACACCGGGGAGCTGTTTTTT
.,TRBV27,TRBD1,14,TRBJ1-1,CASSPRTGATEAFF,TGTGCCAGCAGTCCAAGGACAGGTGCCACTGAAGCTTTCTTT
.,TRBV6-5,.,14,TRBJ1-2,CASSSARQVSGYTF,TGTGCCAGCAGTTCGGCACGACAGGTTTCGGGCTACACCTTC
.,TRBV10-3,TRBD1,14,TRBJ2-1,CAISGGQRFDEQFF,TGTGCCATCAGTGGGGGACAGCGGTTTGATGAGCAGTTCTTC
.,TRBV9,.,15,TRBJ2-7,CASSLGGGPTYEQYF,TGTGCCAGCAGCCTCGGGGGTGGGCCAACCTACGAGCAGTACTTC
.,TRBV28,.,12,TRBJ2-7,CASSSPLYEQYF,TGTGCCAGCAGCTCCCCCCTCTACGAGCAGTACTTC
.,TRBV4-2,TRBD1,14,TRBJ2-7,CASSQGTGTYEQYF,TGTGCCAGCAGCCAAGGGACAGGGACCTACGAGCAGTACTTC
.,TRBV2,.,16,TRBJ2-3,CASSAWGHASTDTQYF,TGTGCCAGCAGTGCCTGGGGACACGCTAGCACAGATACGCAGTATTTT